These 32 T cell receptor beta chains came from one sample sequenced in a study of identical twins' blood T cells. TCRdb processed the 5' RACE reads anew with MiXCR; each CDR3 protein has one entry. The data hold a few hundred thousand distinct CDR3 sequences, with 28% observed a single time. Material for sequencing was PBMCs. These receptors came from a woman between 18 and 49 years old in good health.

This clonotype was picked up a small number of times. The chain combines TRBV20-1 with TRBJ2-7; D remains ambiguous. Germline V CDR1 and CDR2: DFQATT, SNEGSKA (reference sequence). Trimming left V 7 bases short and J 3 bases short, with 10 bases between. The CDR3 totals 11 residues. The DNA for the CDR3 is TGCAGTGGGGAAAGAAACTACGAGCAGTACTTC. Protein: CSGERNYEQYF.

A few counts support this clonotype. V usage is TRBV12-3 or TRBV12-4 and J usage is TRBJ2-3; TRBD2 matches at 7 bases. J was trimmed by 2 bases and V by 4 bases; bases with no gene match: 9. The CDR3 runs 16 residues. The CDR3 loop is CASSSPWEGYTDTQYF. DNA of the CDR3: TGTGCCAGCAGTTCCCCATGGGAGGGCTACACAGATACGCAGTATTTT.

This clonotype was detected a few times. J is TRBJ2-7 and V is TRBV20-1; 10 bases are a match to TRBD2. With 1 base clipped from V and 3 bases from J, the junction kept 0 bases outside the gene matches. The CDR3 is made up of 13 amino acids. Germline CDR1 and CDR2: DFQATT and SNEGSKA (reference sequence). The chain's CDR3 is CSARGLAGYEQYF. The CDR3, as DNA: TGCAGTGCTAGAGGACTAGCGGGCTACGAGCAGTACTTC.

A word on this clonotype: A much larger clone lies one base from this, so it may be a read error. V usage is TRBV3-1 and J usage is TRBJ2-2, with D unresolved. The CDR3 loop spans 12 amino acids. Germline CDR1 LGHDT, CDR2 YNNKEL (reference sequence). Trimming stripped 6 bases from V and 5 bases from J, with 7 bases between. CDR3 sequence (DNA): TGTGCCAGCAGACCATCAACCGGGGAGCTGTTTTTT. Translated, it gives CASRPSTGELFF.

As DNA, the CDR3 is TGCAGCGCCTCGGGCGGATGGACTGAAGCTTTCTTT. Its translation: CSASGGWTEAFF. J is TRBJ1-1 and V is TRBV29-1; no reliable D call. Germline values: CDR1 SQVTM, CDR2 ANQGSEA. This CDR3 contains 12 residues. Trimming pared 7 bases from V and 5 bases from J, leaving 14 bases between.

This clonotype was found a few times. In nucleotides, the CDR3 is TGTGCCAGCAGCCAAGATTTGGAGGGTGGAGGCTACACCTTC. Protein product: CASSQDLEGGGYTF. This chain connects TRBV14 to TRBJ1-2; D unclear. The germline V gene has CDR1 SGHDN and CDR2 FVKESK. The V end was cut by 0 bases, the J end by 8 bases, with 13 bases between. The CDR3 loop spans 14 amino acids. Variable domain in full (rest from reference TRBV14 and TRBJ1-2): EAGVTQFPSHSVIEKGQTVTLRCDPISGHDNLYWYRRVMGKEIKFLLHFVKESKQDESGMPNNRFLAERTGGTYSTLKVQPAELEDSGVYFCASSQDLEGGGYTFGSGTRLTVV.

This clonotype has only a few counts. CDR3 sequence: CARAPREDNEQFF. The DNA of the CDR3 is TGTGCCCGGGCCCCCAGGGAAGATAATGAGCAGTTCTTC. The chain has TRBV2 and TRBJ2-1; tentative D call: TRBD1 (5 bases). The V and J ends lost 11 bases and 7 bases respectively, with 18 bases between them. The CDR3 totals 13 residues. CDR1 is SNHLY, CDR2 FYNNEI, per germline. The variable domain in full, completed from reference TRBV2 and TRBJ2-1, reads EPEVTQTPSHQVTQMGQEVILRCVPISNHLYFYWYRQILGQKVEFLVSFYNNEISEKSEIFDDQFSVERPDGSNFTLKIRSTKLEDSAMYFCARAPREDNEQFFGPGTRLTVL.

This clonotype has a handful of counts. The chain links TRBV27 to TRBJ1-3; D gene unclear. V lost 2 bases, J lost 0 bases, and 11 bases lay in between. Germline loops: CDR1 MNHEY, CDR2 SMNVEV (reference sequence). CDR3 size: 16 residues. The CDR3 sequence is CASSLENAGSGNTIYF. Written as DNA, the CDR3 is TGTGCCAGCAGTTTAGAAAACGCAGGCTCTGGAAACACCATATATTTT.

In this sample, this clonotype turned up a few times. The J gene is TRBJ2-7, the V gene TRBV9; the D is unclear. This CDR3 is 13 amino acids long. The germline V gene has CDR1 SGDLS and CDR2 YYNGEE. Trimming removed 1 base from V and 5 bases from J, with 10 bases in between. The CDR3 DNA reads as TGTGCCAGCAGCGTAAGCGTCAGGAACGAGCAGTACTTC. Residues: CASSVSVRNEQYF.

Only a few counts were recorded for this clonotype. V and J are TRBV20-1 and TRBJ2-5, with D hard to call. V gave up 5 bases and J gave up 1 base, with 11 bases separating them. The CDR3 runs to 13 residues. CDR1 is DFQATT and CDR2 is SNEGSKA in the germline V gene (reference sequence). The DNA of the CDR3 is TGCAGTGCTCTCTGGGGAAGCCAAGAGACCCAGTACTTC. It yields the protein CSALWGSQETQYF.

The chain carries TRBV25-1 and TRBJ1-1, with D uncertain. CDR3 size: 15 residues. Germline values: CDR1 MGHDK, CDR2 SYGVNS. Trimming removed 4 bases from V and 7 bases from J, with 19 bases in between. Written as DNA, the CDR3 is TGTGCCAGCAGTGCCCACTTAAGGCCTTGGGGTGAAGCTTTCTTT. Encoded protein: CASSAHLRPWGEAFF.

The rearrangement links TRBV7-2 to TRBJ1-6; D is unclear. The germline gives CDR1 SGHTA, CDR2 FQGNSA. The CDR3 sequence is 17 residues long. With 1 base removed from V and 6 bases from J, the gap between germline ends came to 16 bases. CDR3 bases: TGTGCCAGCAGCTTAGTCGGATTTGGCAGGCCTAATTCACCCCTCCACTTT. Encoded protein: CASSLVGFGRPNSPLHF. The full variable domain, rest sourced from reference TRBV7-2 and TRBJ1-6, is GAGVSQSPSNKVTEKGKDVELRCDPISGHTALYWYRQSLGQGLEFLIYFQGNSAPDKSGLPSDRFSAERTGGSVSTLTIQRTQQEDSAVYLCASSLVGFGRPNSPLHFGNGTRLTVT.

This clonotype was detected a few times. This chain connects TRBV6-1 to TRBJ1-1, with D unclear. Germline values: CDR1 MNHNS, CDR2 SASEGT. V shed 3 bases and J shed 4 bases, with 9 bases lying between them. CDR3 size: 13 residues. For the CDR3, the DNA is TGTGCCAGCAGTGACGCAGTTTTCACTGAAGCTTTCTTT. It is translated as CASSDAVFTEAFF.

This clonotype has at least ten counts. This chain connects TRBV2 to TRBJ1-4; a weak D match, TRBD1 (5 bases). The CDR3 loop spans 20 amino acids. V lost 6 bases and J lost 3, with 29 bases in between. Germline CDR1 is SNHLY and CDR2 is FYNNEI. The CDR3 region has the DNA TGTGCCAGCAGCCACCCGCGACAGTTAAGTGGTTTTGACGCTAATGAAAAACTGTTTTTT. It translates to CASSHPRQLSGFDANEKLFF.

This clonotype was detected a few times. V usage is TRBV5-1 and J usage is TRBJ1-2; D perhaps matches TRBD1 (6 bases). This CDR3 is built from 14 residues. Germline V gives CDR1 SGHRS, CDR2 YFSETQ. V dropped 0 bases and J dropped 3 bases, with 9 bases sitting between them. Here the CDR3 DNA reads TGCGCCAGCAGCTTGGGACAGGAGGACTATGGCTACACCTTC. Translating it yields CASSLGQEDYGYTF.

The sample holds many counts of this clonotype. This chain connects TRBV10-3 to TRBJ1-6, with D tentatively TRBD1 (5 bases). CDR3 length: 16 amino acids. Trimming pared 5 bases from V and 6 bases from J, leaving 17 bases between. Germline V gene lookup returns CDR1 ENHRY and CDR2 SYGVKD. CDR3 region: CAISNLQAEFNSPLHF. The CDR3 DNA sequence: TGTGCCATCAGTAACCTACAGGCAGAGTTTAATTCACCCCTCCACTTT.

The J gene is TRBJ2-2, the V gene TRBV5-6; 7 bases agree with TRBD1. Germline-derived CDR1 and CDR2 are SGHDT and YYEEEE. This CDR3 has 17 amino acids. V shed 3 bases, J shed 7 bases, and the junction held 15 bases outside the gene matches. The CDR3 DNA reads as TGTGCCAGCAGCTCCGGACAAAAGGGGGCGTACAGCGGGGAGCTGTTTTTT. The encoded protein is CASSSGQKGAYSGELFF.

This clonotype was counted only a few times. The chain carries TRBV20-1 and TRBJ1-6; D ambiguous. The CDR3 length is 15 residues. Germline V gives CDR1 DFQATT, CDR2 SNEGSKA (reference sequence). Trimming took off 1 base at V and 5 bases at J, with 12 bases between the two ends. The CDR3 reads CSARAPQANNSPLHF. The CDR3, as DNA: TGCAGTGCTAGAGCCCCCCAGGCGAATAATTCACCCCTCCACTTT.

This clonotype was observed a few times. V gene TRBV7-8 combines with J gene TRBJ1-2; 10 bases are shared with TRBD1. CDR1 is SGHVS and CDR2 is FQNEAQ in the germline V gene. The CDR3 extends over 16 amino acids. J lost 0 bases, V lost 4 bases, and 5 bases had no gene match. CDR3 sequence: CASSSGQGGANYGYTF. DNA of the CDR3: TGTGCCAGCAGCTCTGGACAGGGGGGAGCTAACTATGGCTACACCTTC.

The DNA for the CDR3 is TGTGCCAGCAGTTCGAGGGAAAATCAGCCCCAGCATTTT. As protein: CASSSRENQPQHF. V gene TRBV6-5 combines with J gene TRBJ1-5; D gene uncertain. The germline V gene has CDR1 MNHEY and CDR2 SVGAGI. Trimming pared 4 bases from V and 4 bases from J, leaving 8 bases between. The CDR3 spans 13 residues.

The V call is TRBV19, the J call TRBJ2-4; D perhaps matches TRBD2 (5 bases). Between the trimmed V and J ends, which lost 3 bases and 0 bases, there was a span of 15 bases. This CDR3 has 17 residues. The germline gives CDR1 LNHDA, CDR2 SQIVND (reference sequence). The CDR3 region has the DNA TGTGCCAGTAGTATGGACGGGGTATCCCTAGCCAAAAACATTCAGTACTTC. Amino acids: CASSMDGVSLAKNIQYF. The full variable domain, its missing parts supplied by reference TRBV19 and TRBJ2-4, is DGGITQSPKYLFRKEGQNVTLSCEQNLNHDAMYWYRQDPGQGLRLIYYSQIVNDFQKGDIAEGYSVSREKKESFPLTVTSAQKNPTAFYLCASSMDGVSLAKNIQYFGAGTRLSVL.

This clonotype was observed a single time. This may arise from a read error, as a much more abundant clone is one base away. CDR3 DNA sequence: TGTGCCAGTAGTATCGGGCTAGCGGGTTACCCCTACAATGAGCAGTTCTTC. Its translation is CASSIGLAGYPYNEQFF. The V and J genes are TRBV19 and TRBJ2-1; 8 nucleotides line up with TRBD2. The V and J ends lost 3 bases and 2 bases, in that order; junction bases with no gene match: 9. This CDR3 is 17 amino acids long. Germline V gene lookup returns CDR1 LNHDA and CDR2 SQIVND (reference sequence).

A few counts support this clonotype. The chain is built from TRBV20-1 and TRBJ2-3, with 8 bases matching TRBD2. The CDR3 contains 14 residues. The V gene's germline CDR1 is DFQATT and CDR2 SNEGSKA (reference sequence). This CDR3 is CISRRGGSTDTQYF. In nucleotides, the CDR3 is TGCATTAGCCGTCGGGGGGGAAGCACAGATACGCAGTATTTT.

There are many counts of this clonotype. The chain links TRBV27 to TRBJ1-1; 10 bases match TRBD1. CDR3 length: 15 amino acids. Germline V lookup: CDR1 MNHEY, CDR2 SMNVEV (reference sequence). V gave up 4 bases and J gave up 2 bases; unmatched junction bases: 4. Here the CDR3 reads CASSWTGGFNTEAFF. The CDR3 DNA reads as TGTGCCAGCAGTTGGACAGGGGGATTTAACACTGAAGCTTTCTTT.

The gene calls are TRBV25-1 and TRBJ1-3; no firm D call. Germline V CDR1 and CDR2: MGHDK, SYGVNS. The CDR3 loop spans 15 amino acids. Trimming took off 1 base at V and 4 bases at J, with 11 bases between the two ends. CDR3 sequence (DNA): TGTGCCAGCAGTGAATTAAGGGCGGCGGGAAACACCATATATTTT. Protein: CASSELRAAGNTIYF.

This chain uses TRBV9 with TRBJ2-7; TRBD1 matches at 7 bases. Germline assignment: CDR1 SGDLS and CDR2 YYNGEE. This CDR3 contains 14 residues. With 5 bases clipped from V and 0 bases from J, the junction kept 5 bases outside the gene matches. The chain's CDR3 is CASSTDRASYEQYF. The CDR3 DNA is TGTGCCAGCAGTACTGACAGGGCCTCCTACGAGCAGTACTTC.

The table lists this clonotype with a few counts. The chain couples TRBV6-1 to TRBJ1-1; the D is unclear. The CDR3 is 12 amino acids. V shed 8 bases and J shed 3 bases, with 10 bases lying between them. CDR1 MNHNS and CDR2 SASEGT come from the germline V gene. CDR3 region: CASLGIYTEAFF. The CDR3 bases are TGTGCCAGCCTAGGGATCTACACTGAAGCTTTCTTT.

The J gene is TRBJ1-3, the V gene TRBV9, with 9 positions matching TRBD1. V was clipped by 0 bases and J by 2 bases; unmatched bases: 6. The CDR3 consists of 17 residues. CDR1 and CDR2 from the germline V gene are SGDLS and YYNGEE. CDR3 in amino acids: CASSVGGTGGTGNTIYF. The CDR3 bases are TGTGCCAGCAGCGTAGGGGGAACAGGGGGCACTGGAAACACCATATATTTT.

In its sample, this clonotype was seen a few times. The chain employs TRBV20-1 and TRBJ1-1; D remains unclear. Trimming pared 3 bases from V and 3 bases from J, leaving 14 bases between. This CDR3 spans 14 amino acids. Germline CDR1 DFQATT, CDR2 SNEGSKA (reference sequence). The CDR3 DNA is TGCAGTGCTAGTTTTCAGTCTCACCACACTGAAGCTTTCTTT. Amino acids: CSASFQSHHTEAFF.

V gene TRBV5-4 combines with J gene TRBJ1-1; a possible D gene is TRBD1 (5 bases). The germline V gene encodes CDR1 SGHNT and CDR2 YYREEE (reference sequence). The ends were cut back, 3 bases at V and 0 bases at J, with 12 bases in the middle. CDR3 length equals 15 residues. The CDR3 loop is CASSSGGAMNTEAFF. The CDR3 DNA is TGTGCCAGCAGCTCCGGTGGGGCAATGAACACTGAAGCTTTCTTT.

On this clonotype itself: This may come from a read error, since a much larger clone is one base off. The conserved phenylalanine or tryptophan is not found at the CDR3 terminus, so this likely reflects a read error. This chain connects TRBV6-5 to TRBJ2-2; 8 positions agree with TRBD2. V lost 6 bases to trimming and J lost 4 bases; unmatched junction nucleotides: 10. Germline V gene lookup returns CDR1 MNHEY and CDR2 SVGAGI. CDR3 length: 16 residues. In DNA form, the CDR3 reads TGTGCCAGCAGATCCGCTACTAGCGGATTCACCGGGGAGCTGTTTCTT. Amino acids: CASRSATSGFTGELFL.

On this clonotype: The CDR3 ends on some other residue instead of the conserved phenylalanine or tryptophan, so this is likely a read error. CDR3 DNA: TGCAGTGCTAGAGATCCCCCAGAGACCCAGTACCTC. It encodes CSARDPPETQYL. The chain links TRBV20-1 to TRBJ2-5; no clear D gene. Germline values: CDR1 DFQATT, CDR2 SNEGSKA (reference sequence). This CDR3 is 12 amino acids long. With 0 bases removed from V and 4 bases from J, the gap between germline ends came to 6 bases.